A single sample gave rise to the 30 T cell receptor beta chains below, sequenced in a study of blood T cell repertoires in COVID-19. Data came from immunoSEQ multiplex PCR; TCRdb stores just in-frame clones and leaves some out. Among some 250,000 clones listed, 88% were seen once. Sequenced input: peripheral blood. The receptors were gathered from a woman aged 25 to 45 with acute or convalescent COVID-19.

This chain connects TRBV24-1 to TRBJ2-1, with D possibly matching TRBD2 (6 bases). The V gene's germline CDR1 is KGHDR and CDR2 SFDVKD. The CDR3 is made up of 14 amino acids. V was clipped by 6 bases and J by 3 bases, with 11 bases between them. CDR3 nucleotide sequence: TGTGCCACCAGTTTTAGCGGAAACTACAATGAGCAGTTCTTC. It yields the protein CATSFSGNYNEQFF.

The genes are TRBV19 and TRBJ2-3; 7 nucleotides agree with TRBD1. This CDR3 spans 16 amino acids. CDR1 and CDR2 from the germline V gene are LNHDA and SQIVND (reference sequence). The ends lost 5 bases at V and 4 bases at J; junction bases unmatched: 12. This CDR3 is CASSVETGLSADTQYF. The CDR3 bases are TGTGCCAGTAGTGTCGAGACAGGGCTGAGCGCAGATACGCAGTATTTT.

The chain joins TRBV6-5 to TRBJ2-1, with 10 positions matching TRBD2. This CDR3 region has 16 residues. V was pared by 0 bases and J by 7 bases, with 6 bases of the junction left unmatched. Germline V gene lookup returns CDR1 MNHEY and CDR2 SVGAGI. CDR3 sequence: CASSYSVLAGVNEQFF. The CDR3 bases are TGTGCCAGCAGTTACTCGGTCCTAGCGGGAGTTAATGAGCAGTTCTTC.

This clone appeared once. The chain joins TRBV7-9 to TRBJ1-1, with D tentatively TRBD1 (6 bases). CDR1 is SEHNR and CDR2 is FQNEAQ in the germline V gene (reference sequence). V was pared by 5 bases and J by 1 base, with 11 bases between. The CDR3 is made up of 14 amino acids. Here the CDR3 reads CASSRVGANTEAFF. CDR3 bases: TGTGCCAGCAGCCGAGTGGGGGCGAACACTGAAGCTTTCTTT.

This clone was counted a single time. This chain joins TRBV19 and TRBJ1-2; 7 nucleotides align to TRBD1. CDR3 length equals 14 residues. V shed 11 bases and J 0 bases; nucleotides not matched to a gene: 9. Germline CDR1 is LNHDA and CDR2 is SQIVND (reference sequence). The CDR3 is CALTGQLTNYGYTF. In DNA form, the CDR3 reads TGTGCCCTAACGGGACAGCTAACTAACTATGGCTACACCTTC. The full variable domain, completed using reference TRBV19 and TRBJ1-2, is DGGITQSPKYLFRKEGQNVTLSCEQNLNHDAMYWYRQDPGQGLRLIYYSQIVNDFQKGDIAEGYSVSREKKESFPLTVTSAQKNPTAFYLCALTGQLTNYGYTFGSGTRLTVV.

The CDR3 sequence: CASSRDRAVNTGELFF. The CDR3 region has the DNA TGTGCCAGCAGCCGCGACAGGGCGGTGAACACCGGGGAGCTGTTTTTT. V is TRBV3-1 (or the pseudogene TRBV3-2) and J is TRBJ2-2, with 7 bases aligning to TRBD1. V gave up 4 bases and J gave up 1 base; unmatched junction bases: 6. The CDR3 is 16 residues long. Per germline, CDR1 LGHDT and CDR2 YNNKEL (reference sequence).

On this clone: Compared with germline, one end of the junction differs, possibly owing to a read error. The gene calls are TRBV5-1 and TRBJ1-2; 7 bases align to TRBD1. From germline, CDR1 is SGHRS and CDR2 YFSETQ. This CDR3 is 15 amino acids long. The CDR3 sequence: CASRLATGSNYGYTF. CDR3 nucleotide sequence: TGCGCCAGCAGATTGGCGACAGGGAGTAACTATGGCTACACCTTC.

The V gene is TRBV6-2 or TRBV6-3, the J gene TRBJ2-1, with 7 bases that match TRBD2. Per germline, CDR1 MNHEY and CDR2 SVGEGT. V trimming: 2 bases; J trimming: 7 bases; junction bases outside the gene matches: 2. CDR3 length: 13 residues. Here the CDR3 DNA reads TGTGCCAGCAGTTACGGGAGGGCGAATGAGCAGTTCTTC. Translated, it gives CASSYGRANEQFF.

This chain uses TRBV5-5 with TRBJ1-4; no clear D. The germline V and J ends were trimmed by 4 bases and 8 bases, with 18 bases remaining between them. Per the germline V gene, CDR1 is SGHKS and CDR2 is YYEKEE (reference sequence). CDR3 length: 15 amino acids. The CDR3 region has the DNA TGTGCCAGCAGCCGAGGGTGGGAGGGAGGCGAAAAACTGTTTTTT. It translates to CASSRGWEGGEKLFF.

The V gene is TRBV7-2, the J gene TRBJ1-3; D unclear. The V gene's germline CDR1 is SGHTA and CDR2 FQGNSA. The CDR3 loop spans 16 amino acids. The V end lost 3 bases, the J end lost 0 bases, and 12 bases lay between the germline ends. CDR3 residues: CASSFLGRDSGNTIYF. DNA of the CDR3: TGTGCCAGCAGCTTTTTGGGGAGGGACTCTGGAAACACCATATATTTT.

The CDR3 region has the DNA TGTGCCAGCAGCCAAGAAGCAGCGGAGTCTGAGCAGTTCTTC. Protein: CASSQEAAESEQFF. The V call is TRBV4-2, the J call TRBJ2-1; TRBD2 is a possible D gene (5 bases). CDR1 is LGHNA, CDR2 YNFKEQ, per germline. V dropped 0 bases and J dropped 9 bases, with 12 bases sitting between them. This CDR3 contains 14 residues.

Relative to its sample, this clone is medium-sized. The V call is TRBV6-2 or TRBV6-3, the J call TRBJ2-5; TRBD2 is a possible D gene (5 bases). Trimming took 2 bases from V and 4 from J, leaving 23 bases between them. The CDR3 covers 18 residues. The germline gives CDR1 MNHEY, CDR2 SVGEGT. CDR3 sequence (DNA): TGTGCCAGCAGTTACACGGTCGGCGGTGCGGGTCACCTAGAGACCCAGTACTTC. Its translation is CASSYTVGGAGHLETQYF.

Of note for this clone: Other DNA sequences within the sample encode an identical CDR3. The DNA for the CDR3 is TGTGCCAGCTCACCGGGGGCGGCTAATGAAAAACTGTTTTTT. Its translation: CASSPGAANEKLFF. The gene calls are TRBV18 and TRBJ1-4; possible D gene TRBD1, 6 bases. Germline V gene lookup returns CDR1 KGHSH and CDR2 LQKENI. This CDR3 region has 14 residues. V shed 3 bases and J shed 3 bases, with 8 bases lying between them.

There are a few counts of this clone. The same CDR3 is also encoded by other DNA sequences in this sample. This chain links TRBV5-6 with TRBJ2-7; D is undetermined. V was pared by 3 bases and J by 3 bases, with 4 bases between. In germline, CDR1 is SGHDT, CDR2 YYEEEE. There are 11 residues in the CDR3. The CDR3 here is CASSSSYEQYF. The CDR3 coding sequence is TGTGCCAGCAGCTCCAGCTACGAGCAGTACTTC.

CDR3 coding DNA: TGCAGCGTTGAAGACAGATTCTATGGCTACACCTTC. Translation gives CSVEDRFYGYTF. The chain has TRBV29-1 and TRBJ1-2; D unclear. The CDR3 consists of 12 residues. Germline V CDR1 and CDR2: SQVTM, ANQGSEA. V lost 0 bases to trimming and J lost 4 bases, with 6 bases between them. Full variable domain (remainder filled in from reference TRBV29-1 and TRBJ1-2): SAVISQKPSRDICQRGTSLTIQCQVDSQVTMMFWYRQQPGQSLTLIATANQGSEATYESGFVIDKFPISRPNLTFSTLTVSNMSPEDSSIYLCSVEDRFYGYTFGSGTRLTVV.

This chain connects TRBV5-6 to TRBJ2-3; perhaps TRBD2 as D (5 bases). Germline loops: CDR1 SGHDT, CDR2 YYEEEE. Trimming pared 0 bases from V and 3 bases from J, leaving 14 bases between. There are 16 residues in the CDR3. DNA of the CDR3: TGTGCCAGCAGCTTGGTCGTGGGAGTGGGTACAGATACGCAGTATTTT. Translated, it gives CASSLVVGVGTDTQYF.

The V gene is TRBV10-3, the J gene TRBJ1-3; no reliable D call. V shed 8 bases and J shed 0 bases, with 2 bases lying between them. Germline V gives CDR1 ENHRY, CDR2 SYGVKD. The CDR3 runs 11 residues. CDR3 amino acids: CAIYSGNTIYF. The CDR3 DNA is TGTGCCATCTACTCTGGAAACACCATATATTTT.

The chain has TRBV10-3 and TRBJ1-2, with D possibly matching TRBD1 (5 bases). V was cut by 4 bases and J by 8 bases, with 14 bases left in between. Germline loops: CDR1 ENHRY, CDR2 SYGVKD. CDR3 length: 13 amino acids. DNA for the CDR3: TGTGCCATCAGTGCTACAGGTCTCATCGGCTACACCTTC. Its translation: CAISATGLIGYTF.

V and J are TRBV5-1 and TRBJ2-3; 11 bases line up with TRBD2. CDR3 size: 16 residues. The germline V gene encodes CDR1 SGHRS and CDR2 YFSETQ. V lost 0 bases to trimming and J lost 4 bases; unmatched junction nucleotides: 4. The CDR3: CASSLVTSGRPDTQYF. The CDR3 region has the DNA TGCGCCAGCAGCTTGGTAACTAGCGGGAGACCAGATACGCAGTATTTT. Based on the CDR3 plus reference TRBV5-1 and TRBJ2-3, the full variable domain is KAGVTQTPRYLIKTRGQQVTLSCSPISGHRSVSWYQQTPGQGLQFLFEYFSETQRNKGNFPGRFSGRQFSNSRSEMNVSTLELGDSALYLCASSLVTSGRPDTQYFGPGTRLTVL.

This clone was found once. The J gene is TRBJ2-3, the V gene TRBV13; 11 bases line up with TRBD1. With 8 bases clipped from V and 2 bases from J, the junction kept 6 bases outside the gene matches. CDR3 size: 15 residues. CDR1 is PRHDT, CDR2 FYEKMQ, per germline (reference sequence). The CDR3 is CASGRTGGPTDTQYF. In DNA form, the CDR3 reads TGTGCCAGCGGAAGGACAGGGGGCCCCACAGATACGCAGTATTTT.

The V and J genes are TRBV6-1 and TRBJ1-1, with D possibly TRBD1 on 5 matching bases. Trimming removed 2 bases from V and 10 bases from J, with 8 bases in between. The CDR3 has 11 amino acids. Germline loops: CDR1 MNHNS, CDR2 SASEGT. The CDR3 spells CASSENRGAFF. The DNA for the CDR3 is TGTGCCAGCAGTGAAAATAGGGGAGCTTTCTTT.

V usage is TRBV12-3 or TRBV12-4 and J usage is TRBJ2-7; possibly TRBD1 for D (6 bases). The V and J ends lost 5 bases and 7 bases respectively, with 15 bases between them. This CDR3 region has 13 residues. CDR3 DNA: TGTGCCAGCAGTCTAACCGAAGGGACAGAGCAGTACTTC. This gives the protein CASSLTEGTEQYF.

The table lists this clone with a few counts. The chain joins TRBV9 to TRBJ1-5; perhaps TRBD1 as D (6 bases). The CDR3 is made up of 16 amino acids. The germline V and J ends were trimmed by 0 bases and 6 bases, with 16 bases remaining between them. The germline CDR1 and CDR2 sequences are SGDLS and YYNGEE. The DNA for the CDR3 is TGTGCCAGCAGCGTAGACGGGGACACCGGGCGTCAGCCCCAGCATTTT. Amino acid sequence: CASSVDGDTGRQPQHF.

This chain links TRBV7-2 with TRBJ2-5; possibly TRBD2 for D (6 bases). The CDR3 is 15 residues long. V lost 1 base and J 2 bases, leaving 11 bases between the germline ends. Germline V gives CDR1 SGHTA, CDR2 FQGNSA. The CDR3 loop is CASSLVWGGQETQYF. The CDR3 bases are TGTGCCAGCAGCTTAGTTTGGGGAGGACAAGAGACCCAGTACTTC.

The V and J genes are TRBV9 and TRBJ1-1; D remains unclear. Looked up from germline, CDR1 is SGDLS and CDR2 is YYNGEE. Deletions cut 0 bases from V and 0 bases from J, with 9 bases between. This CDR3 has 15 residues. In DNA form, the CDR3 reads TGTGCCAGCAGCGTAGGCGGAAGCATGAACACTGAAGCTTTCTTT. Encoded protein: CASSVGGSMNTEAFF.

The V call is TRBV6-5, the J call TRBJ2-7; 13 bases align to TRBD2. The CDR3 runs to 15 residues. J gave up 4 bases and V 5 bases, and 5 bases lay outside the gene matches. CDR1 and CDR2 (germline): MNHEY, SVGAGI. The CDR3 loop reads CASSQGGLAGYEQYF. In nucleotides, the CDR3 is TGTGCCAGCAGTCAGGGGGGACTAGCGGGGTACGAGCAGTACTTC.

The V gene is TRBV13, the J gene TRBJ2-2, with 8 bases that match TRBD1. Trimming at V came to 2 bases and at J to 2 bases, leaving 4 bases not matched to a gene. This CDR3 comprises 16 residues. Germline V gene sequence: CDR1 PRHDT, CDR2 FYEKMQ (reference sequence). The CDR3 reads CASSLLDRANTGELFF. The CDR3 nucleotides are TGTGCCAGCAGCTTACTGGACAGGGCTAACACCGGGGAGCTGTTTTTT.

Only a few counts were recorded for this clone. V gene TRBV5-4 combines with J gene TRBJ1-1, with D possibly being TRBD1 (6 bases). The germline V gene encodes CDR1 SGHNT and CDR2 YYREEE (reference sequence). The V and J ends lost 4 bases and 8 bases respectively, with 12 bases between them. The CDR3 totals 12 residues. CDR3 in amino acids: CASSHGTSEAFF. As DNA, the CDR3 is TGTGCCAGCAGCCACGGGACATCGGAAGCTTTCTTT.

V and J are TRBV27 and TRBJ2-3; 8 bases fit TRBD1. V gave up 6 bases and J gave up 9 bases; unmatched junction bases: 11. Germline loops: CDR1 MNHEY, CDR2 SMNVEV (reference sequence). The CDR3 consists of 14 residues. The CDR3, as DNA: TGTGCCAGCAGATACAATATTCCAGGGGGCACGCAGTATTTT. Translated, it gives CASRYNIPGGTQYF.

On this clone itself: The same CDR3 arises from other DNA sequences in this sample as well. The DNA of the CDR3 is TGTGCCAGTAGTCGGACAGGGATCTCCTACGAGCAGTACTTC. Its protein is CASSRTGISYEQYF. This chain connects TRBV19 to TRBJ2-7, with 8 bases identical to TRBD1. The CDR3 runs to 14 residues. V gave up 5 bases and J gave up 0 bases; unmatched junction bases: 3. Germline V lookup: CDR1 LNHDA, CDR2 SQIVND (reference sequence).